This is a list of T cell receptor beta chains from one sample in a study of vaccination and CD4 T cells after COVID-19. TCRdb re-called the PCR reads through MiXCR, storing one row per CDR3 protein. The sample holds roughly 14,000 distinct CDR3 sequences, around 53% seen once. Antigens for these TCRs are unknown. This material consisted of CD4+ T cells from blood, cultured in vitro, taken before SARS-CoV-2 vaccination. Source of these receptors: a human donor who had recovered from COVID-19. Each CDR3 is given with its conserved first and last residue. D genes are given only for firm matches. Only some rows state a clone size, as once, few, many or a class for expanded clones.

v_gene: TRBV6-4
j_gene: TRBJ2-1
abundance: few
d_gene: -
CDR3aa: CASSDSRDGSNEQFF
CDR3nt: TGTGCCAGCAGTGACTCAAGGGACGGGAGCAATGAGCAGTTCTTC

v_gene: TRBV5-6
j_gene: TRBJ1-6
abundance: -
d_gene: TRBD1
CDR3aa: CASSSATGDESPLHF
CDR3nt: TGTGCCAGCAGCTCCGCGACAGGGGACGAGTCACCCCTCCACTTT

v_gene: TRBV6-4
j_gene: TRBJ2-2
abundance: -
d_gene: TRBD1
CDR3aa: CASRRAGTEETGELFF
CDR3nt: TGTGCCAGCAGGCGTGCCGGGACAGAAGAAACCGGGGAGCTGTTTTTT

v_gene: TRBV7-9
j_gene: TRBJ1-1
abundance: -
d_gene: TRBD1
CDR3aa: CASSRDRVIAMNTEAFF
CDR3nt: TGTGCCAGCAGCCGCGACAGGGTTATTGCAATGAACACTGAAGCTTTCTTT

v_gene: TRBV7-8
j_gene: TRBJ1-1
abundance: few
d_gene: -
CDR3aa: CASSRLTGTEAFF
CDR3nt: TGTGCCAGCAGCCGGCTTACAGGAACTGAAGCTTTCTTT

v_gene: TRBV15
j_gene: TRBJ1-2
abundance: -
d_gene: -
CDR3aa: CATSRGGSGGYTF
CDR3nt: TGTGCCACCAGCCGGGGTGGCTCTGGTGGCTACACCTTC

v_gene: TRBV20-1
j_gene: TRBJ2-4
abundance: few
d_gene: -
CDR3aa: CSARQGGDIQYF
CDR3nt: TGCAGTGCTAGACAGGGTGGGGACATTCAGTACTTC

v_gene: TRBV20-1
j_gene: TRBJ1-1
abundance: few
d_gene: -
CDR3aa: CSARDVSNTEAFF
CDR3nt: TGCAGTGCTAGAGATGTCAGCAACACTGAAGCTTTCTTT

v_gene: TRBV29-1
j_gene: TRBJ2-2
abundance: -
d_gene: -
CDR3aa: CSVNRGGTGELFF
CDR3nt: TGCAGCGTCAACAGGGGAGGAACCGGGGAGCTGTTTTTT

v_gene: TRBV19
j_gene: TRBJ2-5
abundance: medium-sized
d_gene: TRBD1
CDR3aa: CASSIQGAQETQYF
CDR3nt: TGTGCCAGTAGTATACAGGGGGCGCAGGAGACCCAGTACTTC

v_gene: TRBV7-9
j_gene: TRBJ1-1
abundance: -
d_gene: TRBD1
CDR3aa: CASTQGGGLAEAFF
CDR3nt: TGTGCCAGCACTCAGGGGGGCGGTTTGGCTGAAGCTTTCTTT

v_gene: TRBV2
j_gene: TRBJ1-1
abundance: once
d_gene: TRBD1
CDR3aa: CASSRTGAVTEAFF
CDR3nt: TGTGCCAGCAGCCGGACAGGGGCCGTCACTGAAGCTTTCTTT

v_gene: TRBV5-4
j_gene: TRBJ2-1
abundance: -
d_gene: TRBD1
CDR3aa: CASSSGQGAYNEQFF
CDR3nt: TGTGCCAGCAGCAGCGGACAGGGGGCATACAATGAGCAGTTCTTC

v_gene: TRBV20-1
j_gene: TRBJ1-2
abundance: few
d_gene: -
CDR3aa: CSASPRPGANYGYTF
CDR3nt: TGCAGTGCTAGCCCTCGACCGGGAGCTAACTATGGCTACACCTTC

v_gene: TRBV20-1
j_gene: TRBJ2-1
abundance: -
d_gene: -
CDR3aa: CSARVGVWNEQFF
CDR3nt: TGCAGTGCTAGAGTGGGGGTCTGGAATGAGCAGTTCTTC

v_gene: TRBV6-1
j_gene: TRBJ1-5
abundance: -
d_gene: -
CDR3aa: CASSPQGVTSPQPQHF
CDR3nt: TGTGCCAGCAGTCCTCAAGGGGTGACGAGCCCTCAGCCCCAGCATTTT

v_gene: TRBV6-4
j_gene: TRBJ1-1
abundance: -
d_gene: TRBD1
CDR3aa: CASSNLDRGHGEAFF
CDR3nt: TGTGCCAGCAGTAACCTGGACAGGGGGCACGGTGAAGCTTTCTTT

v_gene: TRBV20-1
j_gene: TRBJ2-7
abundance: -
d_gene: TRBD2
CDR3aa: CSAQGVAGTEQYF
CDR3nt: TGCAGTGCCCAAGGAGTAGCGGGGACGGAGCAGTACTTC

v_gene: TRBV7-9
j_gene: TRBJ2-7
abundance: once
d_gene: TRBD1
CDR3aa: CASSVTSGTGRGEQYF
CDR3nt: TGTGCCAGCAGCGTCACGTCCGGGACAGGGCGTGGGGAGCAGTACTTC

v_gene: TRBV9
j_gene: TRBJ2-7
abundance: -
d_gene: -
CDR3aa: CASSVGTGSSYEQYF
CDR3nt: TGTGCCAGCAGCGTAGGAACGGGAAGCTCCTACGAGCAGTACTTC

v_gene: TRBV2
j_gene: TRBJ1-5
abundance: -
d_gene: -
CDR3aa: CASSGTDNQPQHF
CDR3nt: TGTGCCAGCTCCGGGACCGATAATCAGCCCCAGCATTTT

v_gene: TRBV6-1
j_gene: TRBJ1-6
abundance: -
d_gene: -
CDR3aa: CASRRGISSYNSPLHF
CDR3nt: TGTGCCAGCAGGCGAGGGATAAGCTCCTATAATTCACCCCTCCACTTT

v_gene: TRBV7-3
j_gene: TRBJ2-7
abundance: once
d_gene: TRBD1
CDR3aa: CASSPGQGYEQYF
CDR3nt: TGTGCCAGCAGCCCCGGACAGGGCTACGAGCAGTACTTC

v_gene: TRBV19
j_gene: TRBJ1-2
abundance: -
d_gene: -
CDR3aa: CASSIVDRGYTF
CDR3nt: TGTGCCAGTAGTATAGTCGACCGTGGCTACACCTTC

v_gene: TRBV2
j_gene: TRBJ1-1
abundance: -
d_gene: TRBD1
CDR3aa: CASSVQGGPFAEAFF
CDR3nt: TGTGCCAGCAGTGTACAGGGGGGACCGTTCGCTGAAGCTTTCTTT

v_gene: TRBV27
j_gene: TRBJ2-3
abundance: -
d_gene: -
CDR3aa: CASSPQSDTQYF
CDR3nt: TGTGCCAGCAGTCCCCAGTCAGATACGCAGTATTTT

v_gene: TRBV10-1
j_gene: TRBJ2-3
abundance: -
d_gene: TRBD2
CDR3aa: CASSPLAGSTDTQYF
CDR3nt: TGCGCCAGCAGCCCTCTAGCGGGATCCACAGATACGCAGTATTTT

v_gene: TRBV11-3
j_gene: TRBJ2-3
abundance: -
d_gene: TRBD2
CDR3aa: CASSRGLAGASDTQYF
CDR3nt: TGTGCCAGCAGCCGGGGACTAGCGGGAGCGTCAGATACGCAGTATTTT

v_gene: TRBV20-1
j_gene: TRBJ1-2
abundance: -
d_gene: TRBD1
CDR3aa: CSATSGTGGIYGYTF
CDR3nt: TGCAGTGCTACTTCCGGGACAGGGGGTATCTATGGCTACACCTTC

v_gene: TRBV6-1
j_gene: TRBJ1-3
abundance: -
d_gene: -
CDR3aa: CASSESGLLGNTIYF
CDR3nt: TGTGCCAGCAGTGAGTCCGGATTATTAGGAAACACCATATATTTT

v_gene: TRBV20-1
j_gene: TRBJ1-1
abundance: few
d_gene: -
CDR3aa: CSAALRYTEAFF
CDR3nt: TGCAGTGCTGCCTTAAGGTACACTGAAGCTTTCTTT

v_gene: TRBV15
j_gene: TRBJ2-1
abundance: medium-sized
d_gene: -
CDR3aa: CATSYSGSNEQFF
CDR3nt: TGTGCCACCAGCTACTCCGGGAGCAATGAGCAGTTCTTC

v_gene: TRBV7-2
j_gene: TRBJ1-1
abundance: -
d_gene: -
CDR3aa: CASSSSPGTEAFF
CDR3nt: TGTGCCAGCAGCTCAAGCCCAGGGACTGAAGCTTTCTTT

v_gene: TRBV29-1
j_gene: TRBJ1-1
abundance: -
d_gene: -
CDR3aa: CSVEAPGTTEAFF
CDR3nt: TGCAGCGTTGAAGCCCCGGGTACCACTGAAGCTTTCTTT

v_gene: TRBV10-3
j_gene: TRBJ2-2
abundance: -
d_gene: TRBD1
CDR3aa: CAISEAGQGNTGELFF
CDR3nt: TGTGCCATCAGTGAGGCGGGACAGGGGAACACCGGGGAGCTGTTTTTT

v_gene: TRBV24-1
j_gene: TRBJ2-1
abundance: -
d_gene: TRBD2
CDR3aa: CATSEGGGINEQFF
CDR3nt: TGTGCCACCAGTGAGGGCGGGGGGATCAATGAGCAGTTCTTC

v_gene: TRBV4-1
j_gene: TRBJ2-5
abundance: -
d_gene: TRBD2
CDR3aa: CASSQETSGRAGETQYF
CDR3nt: TGCGCCAGCAGCCAGGAGACTAGCGGGAGGGCCGGTGAGACCCAGTACTTC

v_gene: TRBV24-1
j_gene: TRBJ2-2
abundance: -
d_gene: -
CDR3aa: CATSDLKNTGELFF
CDR3nt: TGTGCCACCAGTGACCTCAAGAACACCGGGGAGCTGTTTTTT

v_gene: TRBV29-1
j_gene: TRBJ2-1
abundance: -
d_gene: -
CDR3aa: CSVDPIGPGLANEQFF
CDR3nt: TGCAGCGTTGATCCAATAGGCCCAGGTCTTGCCAATGAGCAGTTCTTC

v_gene: TRBV15
j_gene: TRBJ2-6
abundance: -
d_gene: -
CDR3aa: CATSRDIALGANVLTF
CDR3nt: TGTGCCACCAGCAGAGATATAGCGCTCGGGGCCAACGTCCTGACTTTC

v_gene: TRBV6-5
j_gene: TRBJ1-5
abundance: -
d_gene: -
CDR3aa: CASSYSGASNQPQHF
CDR3nt: TGTGCCAGCAGTTACTCAGGGGCGAGTAATCAGCCCCAGCATTTT

v_gene: TRBV7-2
j_gene: TRBJ2-2
abundance: -
d_gene: TRBD1
CDR3aa: CASRESGGASAGELFF
CDR3nt: TGTGCCAGCAGAGAATCAGGGGGCGCGTCGGCCGGGGAGCTGTTTTTT

v_gene: TRBV25-1
j_gene: TRBJ2-7
abundance: -
d_gene: -
CDR3aa: CASSASGSSYEQYF
CDR3nt: TGTGCCAGCAGTGCCTCCGGGAGCTCCTACGAGCAGTACTTC

v_gene: TRBV20-1
j_gene: TRBJ1-2
abundance: -
d_gene: -
CDR3aa: CSARDRGGGYTF
CDR3nt: TGCAGTGCTAGAGATCGGGGTGGCGGCTACACCTTC

v_gene: TRBV7-2
j_gene: TRBJ1-1
abundance: -
d_gene: -
CDR3aa: CASSTLRGGNTEAFF
CDR3nt: TGTGCCAGCAGCACCCTTCGGGGCGGGAACACTGAAGCTTTCTTT

v_gene: TRBV24-1
j_gene: TRBJ2-3
abundance: once
d_gene: TRBD2
CDR3aa: CATSDPPREASTDTQYF
CDR3nt: TGTGCCACCAGTGACCCTCCGCGGGAGGCCAGCACAGATACGCAGTATTTT

v_gene: TRBV11-3
j_gene: TRBJ1-1
abundance: -
d_gene: -
CDR3aa: CASSWGLLSSEAFF
CDR3nt: TGTGCCAGCAGCTGGGGACTTCTGTCGTCTGAAGCTTTCTTT

v_gene: TRBV7-2
j_gene: TRBJ2-2
abundance: -
d_gene: -
CDR3aa: CASSSLRGGGNFAGELFF
CDR3nt: TGTGCCAGCAGCTCCCTAAGGGGAGGGGGTAATTTTGCCGGGGAGCTGTTTTTT